The 25 T cell receptor beta chains below were found in one sample sequenced in a study of beta chain features in type 1 diabetes. What was sequenced were expressed TCRB transcripts, since all of the isolated RNA had been reverse transcribed. The repertoire was sequenced with immunoSEQ multiplex PCR; TCRdb's copy has only in-frame clones and lacks some. Of some 500,000 clones listed, approximately 10% are singletons. The sample comprised naive CD4+ T cells from blood. All receptors come from a woman under 30 in good health.

The chain carries TRBV2 and TRBJ2-6; 9 bases map to TRBD1. Trimming at V came to 6 bases and at J to 2 bases, leaving 8 bases not matched to a gene. The CDR3 length is 17 residues. Germline CDR1 is SNHLY and CDR2 is FYNNEI. The CDR3: CASSRDRASAGANVLTF. For the CDR3, the DNA is TGTGCCAGCAGCCGGGACAGGGCTTCTGCTGGGGCCAACGTCCTGACTTTC.

This clone was counted a few times. The chain is built from TRBV5-1 and TRBJ2-4, with no clear D. CDR1 is SGHRS, CDR2 YFSETQ, per germline. V lost 3 bases and J lost 0, with 7 bases in between. The CDR3 extends over 14 amino acids. The CDR3 loop is CASSWTGAKNIQYF. The DNA of the CDR3 is TGCGCCAGCAGCTGGACGGGAGCCAAAAACATTCAGTACTTC.

This clone was recorded at least ten times. The chain is built from TRBV12-5 and TRBJ1-4, with D unresolved. The CDR3 totals 12 residues. Germline V gene sequence: CDR1 LGHNT, CDR2 FRNRAP. V gave up 0 bases and J gave up 8 bases, with 4 bases separating them. CDR3 DNA sequence: TGTGCTAGTGGTTTGGTAACCGAAAAACTGTTTTTT. It encodes CASGLVTEKLFF. The full variable domain, rest sourced from reference TRBV12-5 and TRBJ1-4, is DARVTQTPRHKVTEMGQEVTMRCQPILGHNTVFWYRQTMMQGLELLAYFRNRAPLDDSGMPKDRFSAEMPDATLATLKIQPSEPRDSAVYFCASGLVTEKLFFGSGTQLSVL.

V gene TRBV7-9 combines with J gene TRBJ2-1; no clear D gene. The ends were cut back, 5 bases at V and 15 bases at J, with 17 bases in the middle. The germline V gene encodes CDR1 SEHNR and CDR2 FQNEAQ (reference sequence). This CDR3 has 12 amino acids. CDR3 in DNA: TGTGCCAGCAGCGCGAGGTCGCCGTCGGGGTTCTTC. Translation gives CASSARSPSGFF.

V is TRBV7-3 and J is TRBJ2-1; 9 bases map to TRBD2. CDR1 and CDR2 (germline): SGHTA, FQGTGA. After removal of 1 base from V and 7 bases from J, the junction contained 17 bases not matched to a gene. The CDR3 totals 19 residues. CDR3 DNA: TGTGCCAGCAGCTTAAAAGGTCGGGGGAATAGCGGGAGTCTTAATGAGCAGTTCTTC. Residues: CASSLKGRGNSGSLNEQFF.

The gene calls are TRBV11-1 and TRBJ2-7, with D perhaps matching TRBD1 (5 bases). The CDR3 is 14 residues long. The V gene's germline CDR1 is SGHAT and CDR2 FQDESV (reference sequence). V was pared by 5 bases and J by 2 bases, with 13 bases between. The CDR3 is CASSVGVLTYEQYF. CDR3 DNA sequence: TGTGCCAGCAGCGTAGGGGTTTTGACCTACGAGCAGTACTTC.

This clone was seen only a few times. The genes are TRBV7-9 and TRBJ1-1; TRBD1 aligns across 7 bases. The CDR3 runs to 15 residues. Germline trimming cut 5 bases from V and 1 base from J; bases unmatched to any gene: 7. Germline CDR1 and CDR2: SEHNR and FQNEAQ (reference sequence). CDR3 in amino acids: CASSPRQGPNTEAFF. The CDR3, as DNA: TGTGCCAGCAGCCCCCGACAGGGCCCGAACACTGAAGCTTTCTTT.

This clone was found a few times. The chain has TRBV19 and TRBJ1-5; 9 nucleotides line up with TRBD1. This CDR3 contains 14 residues. CDR1 is LNHDA and CDR2 is SQIVND in the germline V gene (reference sequence). V dropped 6 bases and J dropped 3; count of bases not matched to a gene: 3. The CDR3 DNA sequence: TGTGCCAGTAGGGGACAGGGCCACAATCAGCCCCAGCATTTT. Protein product: CASRGQGHNQPQHF.

This chain uses TRBV28 with TRBJ2-2; D possibly corresponds to TRBD1 (6 bases). Per germline, CDR1 MDHEN and CDR2 SYDVKM. The CDR3 contains 15 residues. Trimming took off 5 bases at V and 2 bases at J, with 12 bases between the two ends. The CDR3 loop is CASSAGTRNTGELFF. The CDR3 bases are TGTGCCAGCAGTGCCGGGACACGAAACACCGGGGAGCTGTTTTTT.

This rearrangement joins TRBV7-9 to TRBJ1-2; D is possibly TRBD1 (5 bases). The CDR3 extends over 10 amino acids. V was trimmed by 8 bases and J by 7 bases, leaving 8 bases between them. Germline assignment: CDR1 SEHNR and CDR2 FQNEAQ (reference sequence). The CDR3 is CASGGGGYTF. CDR3 sequence (DNA): TGTGCCAGCGGGGGTGGTGGCTACACCTTC.

V usage is TRBV9 and J usage is TRBJ2-1; D may be TRBD2 (7 bases). The V and J ends lost 0 bases and 3 bases respectively, with 10 bases between them. The CDR3 extends over 15 amino acids. The germline gives CDR1 SGDLS, CDR2 YYNGEE. The CDR3 loop reads CASSVGGGIYNEQFF. The CDR3 nucleotides are TGTGCCAGCAGCGTAGGCGGGGGCATCTACAATGAGCAGTTCTTC.

This clone was found a few times. The same CDR3 arises from other DNA sequences in this sample as well. V and J are TRBV18 and TRBJ2-1; the match to TRBD2 covers 11 bases. Germline V gene lookup returns CDR1 KGHSH and CDR2 LQKENI. Trimming cost V 2 bases and J 1 base; bases outside gene matches: 1. The CDR3 has 16 residues. The CDR3 spells CASSPRTSGSYNEQFF. CDR3 in DNA: TGTGCCAGCTCACCAAGGACTAGCGGGTCCTACAATGAGCAGTTCTTC.

The rearrangement uses TRBV29-1 and TRBJ2-5, with TRBD1 identical over 8 bases. Germline V gene sequence: CDR1 SQVTM, CDR2 ANQGSEA. The V segment lost 7 bases and the J segment 4 bases; nucleotides outside the gene matches: 8. This CDR3 is 13 amino acids long. The CDR3 loop is CSGATGGSETQYF. The CDR3 coding sequence is TGCAGCGGGGCCACAGGGGGGTCAGAGACCCAGTACTTC. Full variable domain (missing parts from reference TRBV29-1 and TRBJ2-5): SAVISQKPSRDICQRGTSLTIQCQVDSQVTMMFWYRQQPGQSLTLIATANQGSEATYESGFVIDKFPISRPNLTFSTLTVSNMSPEDSSIYLCSGATGGSETQYFGPGTRLLVL.

Here the CDR3 reads CASSGGTYYGYTF. For the CDR3, the DNA is TGTGCCAGCAGCGGCGGGACCTACTATGGCTACACCTTC. The chain has TRBV5-4 and TRBJ1-2, with D possibly matching TRBD1 (5 bases). With 4 bases removed from V and 3 bases from J, the gap between germline ends came to 10 bases. Germline-derived CDR1 and CDR2 are SGHNT and YYREEE (reference sequence). The CDR3 has 13 residues.

The chain recombines TRBV4-2 with TRBJ2-1; TRBD2 matches 11 bases. This CDR3 is built from 16 residues. V lost 0 bases and J lost 7; bases outside the gene matches: 5. Germline CDR1 LGHNA, CDR2 YNFKEQ. Here the CDR3 DNA reads TGTGCCAGCAGCCAAGAGGGTAGCGGGAGGGCGAATGAGCAGTTCTTC. Amino acids: CASSQEGSGRANEQFF.

DNA of the CDR3: TGTGCCTGGAGCCCAGTTGGTTTGAGTCAGCCCCAGCATTTT. Residues: CAWSPVGLSQPQHF. J is TRBJ1-5 and V is TRBV30; D unresolved. The germline V gene has CDR1 GTSNPN and CDR2 SVGIG (reference sequence). The CDR3 has 14 residues. V was clipped by 3 bases and J by 6 bases, with 15 bases between them.

The chain recombines TRBV4-3 with TRBJ2-1, with 9 bases lining up with TRBD1. CDR3 length: 20 amino acids. Germline CDR1 is LGHNA and CDR2 is YSLEER. V trimming: 1 base; J trimming: 2 bases; junction bases outside the gene matches: 15. This CDR3 is CASSQVPRPVTGGAYNEQFF. The DNA of the CDR3 is TGCGCCAGCAGCCAAGTTCCGCGTCCCGTAACAGGGGGCGCCTACAATGAGCAGTTCTTC.

The gene calls are TRBV9 and TRBJ1-2; D call uncertain. The germline V gene encodes CDR1 SGDLS and CDR2 YYNGEE. This CDR3 has 18 residues. With 4 bases removed from V and 7 bases from J, the gap between germline ends came to 29 bases. CDR3: CASSSKEFGQRDMGGYTF. As DNA, the CDR3 is TGTGCCAGCAGCTCCAAGGAGTTTGGTCAGAGGGATATGGGTGGCTACACCTTC.

This clone appeared a few times. V gene TRBV6-4 combines with J gene TRBJ2-1; TRBD2 matches 11 bases. The CDR3 contains 15 residues. After removal of 5 bases from V and 7 bases from J, the junction contained 7 bases not matched to a gene. The germline V gene has CDR1 MRHNA and CDR2 SNTAGT. This CDR3 reads CASSLLAGVGNEQFF. The CDR3 DNA follows: TGTGCCAGCAGTTTACTAGCGGGAGTGGGAAATGAGCAGTTCTTC.

In its sample, this clone was seen a few times. The chain has TRBV14 and TRBJ2-1, with D perhaps matching TRBD2 (6 bases). CDR3 length: 14 amino acids. Germline CDR1 and CDR2: SGHDN and FVKESK. Trimming removed 5 bases at V and 0 bases at J, with 8 bases between. CDR3 amino acids: CASSSAGSYNEQFF. CDR3 coding DNA: TGTGCCAGCAGCTCAGCGGGCTCCTACAATGAGCAGTTCTTC.

In its sample, this clone was seen a few times. This chain joins TRBV4-3 and TRBJ2-3; 8 bases fit TRBD2. Germline CDR1 reads LGHNA; CDR2 reads YSLEER. The CDR3 length is 21 residues. Trimming cost V 4 bases and J 0 bases; bases outside gene matches: 21. The CDR3 nucleotides read TGCGCCAGCAGCCCCAAAGGGGCAGAAAGCGGGGGTAGACCAAGCACAGATACGCAGTATTTT. Its translation is CASSPKGAESGGRPSTDTQYF.

This clone showed up just a few times. CDR3 bases: TGTGCCAGCAGCCCCGGTAGCGCTAACTATGGCTACACCTTC. Protein product: CASSPGSANYGYTF. This chain links TRBV5-4 with TRBJ1-2; no definite D call. This CDR3 spans 14 amino acids. V lost 4 bases and J 0 bases, leaving 10 bases between the germline ends. Per germline, CDR1 SGHNT and CDR2 YYREEE (reference sequence).

This clone turned up a few times. V usage is TRBV7-9 and J usage is TRBJ2-2; D uncertain. V gave up 5 bases and J gave up 10 bases, with 14 bases separating them. This CDR3 has 13 amino acids. Germline values: CDR1 SEHNR, CDR2 FQNEAQ (reference sequence). The CDR3: CASSTGYSQELFF. The DNA for the CDR3 is TGTGCCAGCAGCACTGGATATTCCCAGGAGCTGTTTTTT.

The chain employs TRBV12-5 and TRBJ2-5, with D maybe TRBD2 (6 bases). V dropped 3 bases and J dropped 4 bases, with 18 bases sitting between them. This CDR3 is built from 16 residues. CDR1 LGHNT and CDR2 FRNRAP come from the germline V gene. The CDR3 reads CASGFLGTSLAETQYF. CDR3 DNA: TGTGCTAGTGGTTTTCTCGGTACTAGCCTGGCAGAGACCCAGTACTTC.

This clone was recorded a few times. V is TRBV7-9 and J is TRBJ2-5, with TRBD1 matching over 7 bases. V dropped 1 base and J dropped 5; count of bases not matched to a gene: 7. This CDR3 comprises 15 residues. Germline V gene lookup returns CDR1 SEHNR and CDR2 FQNEAQ (reference sequence). The chain's CDR3 is CASSLDTGAWETQYF. CDR3 DNA: TGTGCCAGCAGCTTAGACACAGGGGCCTGGGAGACCCAGTACTTC.